These 14 T cell receptor beta chains came from one sample sequenced in a study of blood T cell repertoires in COVID-19. Assay: immunoSEQ multiplex PCR; the TCRdb copy retains only in-frame clones and omits some. Of 200,000 to 250,000 clones detected, around four fifths appear once; the ten largest clones hold 5% to 6.5%. The sequenced sample consisted of peripheral blood. The receptors derive from a woman aged 60-75 years who had recovered from COVID-19.

The rearrangement uses TRBV5-1 and TRBJ2-1; 10 bases agree with TRBD2. J lost 4 bases, V lost 1 base, and 5 bases had no gene match. The V gene's germline CDR1 is SGHRS and CDR2 YFSETQ. The length of the CDR3 is 16 residues. This CDR3 is CASSLTSGTLYNEQFF. DNA of the CDR3: TGCGCCAGCAGCTTGACTAGCGGGACACTTTACAATGAGCAGTTCTTC.

The chain joins TRBV3-1 (or the pseudogene TRBV3-2) to TRBJ1-4, with D unclear. The V end was cut by 1 base, the J end by 8 bases, with 5 bases between. This CDR3 comprises 12 residues. Germline V gene lookup returns CDR1 LGHDT and CDR2 YNNKEL (reference sequence). CDR3 residues: CASSQAGEKLFF. CDR3 in DNA: TGTGCCAGCAGCCAAGCGGGGGAAAAACTGTTTTTT.

This chain links TRBV5-3 with TRBJ2-2; possibly TRBD1 for D (5 bases). TRBV5-3 is assigned to the ORF class and has an uncertain function. The CDR3 has 14 residues. Trimming pared 1 base from V and 4 bases from J, leaving 8 bases between. The CDR3 DNA reads as TGTGCCAGAAGCTTGCCAGGGCCCACCGGGGAGCTGTTTTTT. This encodes CARSLPGPTGELFF.

V is TRBV19 and J is TRBJ2-3; D is possibly TRBD2 (7 bases). This CDR3 has 17 residues. V was pared by 7 bases and J by 0 bases, with 20 bases between. The V gene's germline CDR1 is LNHDA and CDR2 SQIVND (reference sequence). CDR3 sequence: CASTKPGGRYSTDTQYF. The CDR3 DNA is TGTGCCAGTACCAAGCCGGGGGGCAGATATAGCACAGATACGCAGTATTTT.

This chain links TRBV4-3 with TRBJ2-7, with D uncertain. From germline, CDR1 is LGHNA and CDR2 YSLEER. The CDR3 covers 16 residues. The V end was cut by 0 bases, the J end by 1 base, with 13 bases between. The chain's CDR3 is CASSQDLGLPSYEQYF. Here the CDR3 DNA reads TGCGCCAGCAGCCAAGATCTAGGTTTACCATCCTACGAGCAGTACTTC.

In regard to this clone: The junction shows a germline mismatch at one end, possibly a read error. The rearrangement uses TRBV19 and TRBJ2-3; 7 nucleotides align to TRBD1. There are 15 residues in the CDR3. Germline CDR1 is LNHDA and CDR2 is SQIVND (reference sequence). CDR3 sequence (DNA): TGTGCCAGTAATCCCACAGGGGCAAGCACAGATACACAGTATTTT. It translates to CASNPTGASTDTQYF.

The J gene is TRBJ2-3, the V gene TRBV5-1; 11 bases are a match to TRBD1. J lost 8 bases, V lost 4 bases, and 18 bases had no gene match. Germline values: CDR1 SGHRS, CDR2 YFSETQ. The CDR3 is made up of 18 amino acids. CDR3 residues: CASSGRIPGQGATSTQYF. DNA for the CDR3: TGCGCCAGCAGCGGGAGAATTCCCGGACAGGGGGCGACTAGTACGCAGTATTTT.

The chain combines TRBV7-9 with TRBJ2-3, with TRBD1 matching over 7 bases. Germline CDR1 is SEHNR and CDR2 is FQNEAQ (reference sequence). CDR3 size: 14 residues. The J segment lost 5 bases and the V segment lost 4 bases, leaving 6 bases of the junction unmatched. In nucleotides, the CDR3 is TGTGCCAGCAGCTCCCAGGGGGTGGGAGATACGCAGTATTTT. It translates to CASSSQGVGDTQYF.

The rearrangement links TRBV11-2 to TRBJ2-2; D uncertain. Trimming took 2 bases from V and 0 from J, leaving 4 bases between them. This CDR3 region has 14 residues. Germline V lookup: CDR1 SGHAT, CDR2 FQNNGV. In DNA, the CDR3 is TGTGCCAGCAGCTTACGGGCGAACACCGGGGAGCTGTTTTTT. Its translation: CASSLRANTGELFF. Complete variable domain (other parts from reference TRBV11-2 and TRBJ2-2): EAGVAQSPRYKIIEKRQSVAFWCNPISGHATLYWYQQILGQGPKLLIQFQNNGVVDDSQLPKDRFSAERLKGVDSTLKIQPAKLEDSAVYLCASSLRANTGELFFGEGSRLTVL.

The chain is built from TRBV20-1 and TRBJ2-5; D is unresolved. In germline, CDR1 is DFQATT, CDR2 SNEGSKA (reference sequence). The CDR3 covers 11 residues. V was trimmed by 1 base and J by 4 bases, leaving 4 bases between them. CDR3 amino acids: CSARAGETQYF. CDR3 in DNA: TGCAGTGCTAGAGCGGGAGAGACCCAGTACTTC.

The V gene is TRBV10-3, the J gene TRBJ2-1; perhaps TRBD2 as D (7 bases). Trimming removed 3 bases at V and 4 bases at J, with 16 bases between. Per germline, CDR1 ENHRY and CDR2 SYGVKD. The CDR3 has 16 residues. The CDR3 DNA sequence: TGTGCCATCAGTGACCCCCGCGGGGGCGTTTACAATGAGCAGTTCTTC. This encodes CAISDPRGGVYNEQFF.

This clone was seen a handful of times. The sample has other DNA sequences that encode this CDR3 too. The chain employs TRBV6-2 or TRBV6-3 and TRBJ2-1, with TRBD2 matching 11 bases. Germline CDR1 reads MNHEY; CDR2 reads SVGEGT. V lost 4 bases to trimming and J lost 7 bases; unmatched junction nucleotides: 3. The CDR3 loop spans 14 amino acids. CDR3 protein: CASSLAGGPNEQFF. CDR3 in DNA: TGTGCCAGCAGTTTAGCGGGGGGGCCAAATGAGCAGTTCTTC.

The genes are TRBV19 and TRBJ1-2; TRBD1 matches 8 bases. Trimming cost V 0 bases and J 7 bases; bases outside gene matches: 10. In germline, CDR1 is LNHDA, CDR2 SQIVND (reference sequence). CDR3 length equals 16 residues. CDR3 in DNA: TGTGCCAGTAGTATAGATCTATCGGCAGGGGGCTTTGGCTACACCTTC. Translated: CASSIDLSAGGFGYTF. The full variable domain, completed using reference TRBV19 and TRBJ1-2, is DGGITQSPKYLFRKEGQNVTLSCEQNLNHDAMYWYRQDPGQGLRLIYYSQIVNDFQKGDIAEGYSVSREKKESFPLTVTSAQKNPTAFYLCASSIDLSAGGFGYTFGSGTRLTVV.

In this sample, this clone turned up once. The V call is TRBV2, the J call TRBJ1-6; D unresolved. Germline values: CDR1 SNHLY, CDR2 FYNNEI. V lost 6 bases and J 7 bases, leaving 13 bases between the germline ends. This CDR3 has 14 amino acids. The CDR3: CASREGAGNSPLHF. Written as DNA, the CDR3 is TGTGCCAGCAGGGAGGGAGCGGGGAATTCACCCCTCCACTTT.